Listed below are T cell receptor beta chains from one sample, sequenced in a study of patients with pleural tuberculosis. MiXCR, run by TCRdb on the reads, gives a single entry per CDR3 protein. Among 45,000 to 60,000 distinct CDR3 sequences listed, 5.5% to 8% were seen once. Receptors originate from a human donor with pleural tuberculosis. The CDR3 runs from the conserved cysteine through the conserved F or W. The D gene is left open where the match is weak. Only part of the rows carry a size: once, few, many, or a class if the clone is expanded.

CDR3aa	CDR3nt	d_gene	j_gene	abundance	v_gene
CASGPPSVYEQYF	TGTGCCAGCGGTCCACCATCCGTCTACGAGCAGTACTTC	-	TRBJ2-7	many	TRBV27
CASSSDGQETQYF	TGTGCCAGCAGCTCGGACGGCCAAGAGACCCAGTACTTC	-	TRBJ2-5	many	TRBV2
CASSFVGGSSTDTQYF	TGCGCCAGCAGCTTCGTGGGAGGCAGCAGCACAGATACGCAGTATTTT	-	TRBJ2-3	-	TRBV5-1
CASSLDRVGRYGLNEQFF	TGTGCCAGCAGCTTAGATCGGGTCGGGAGGTATGGTTTGAATGAGCAGTTCTTC	TRBD2	TRBJ2-1	many	TRBV11-2
CASSPMDRGRADTRYF	TGCGCCAGCAGCCCGATGGACAGGGGGCGGGCAGATACGCGGTATTTT	TRBD1	TRBJ2-3	-	TRBV4-1
CASSLNGQGTLGQPQHF	TGTGCCAGCAGTTTAAATGGACAGGGAACCCTAGGGCAGCCCCAGCATTTT	TRBD1	TRBJ1-5	many	TRBV28
CATSEGQSTGELFF	TGTGCCACCAGTGAAGGACAGAGCACCGGGGAGCTGTTTTTT	-	TRBJ2-2	many	TRBV24-1
CASSYGGGSETQYF	TGTGCCAGCAGTTATGGCGGTGGGTCAGAGACCCAGTACTTC	-	TRBJ2-5	many	TRBV6-2/TRBV6-3
CASSFSGRVGTQYF	TGTGCCAGCAGTTTCTCGGGGCGCGTGGGGACCCAGTACTTC	-	TRBJ2-5	many	TRBV6-2/TRBV6-3
CASSEGVLDTEAFF	TGTGCCAGCAGTGAGGGGGTTCTTGACACTGAAGCTTTCTTT	-	TRBJ1-1	-	TRBV12-3/TRBV12-4
CAISPLGWRFTEAFF	TGTGCCATCAGCCCTCTGGGCTGGAGATTTACTGAAGCTTTCTTT	-	TRBJ1-1	many	TRBV10-3
CASSISRAGWDYGYTF	TGTGCCAGTAGTATTAGTAGGGCAGGATGGGACTATGGCTACACCTTC	-	TRBJ1-2	many	TRBV19
CSASGRGATEAFF	TGCAGTGCTAGCGGCAGGGGGGCCACTGAAGCTTTCTTT	TRBD1	TRBJ1-1	many	TRBV20-1
CASSDEAFF	TGTGCCAGCAGCGATGAAGCTTTCTTT	-	TRBJ1-1	many	TRBV6-1
CASSEAGGANYGYTF	TGTGCCAGCAGTGAAGCGGGGGGAGCGAACTATGGCTACACCTTC	-	TRBJ1-2	many	TRBV2
CASSPIAGYTDTQYF	TGTGCCAGCAGCCCCATAGCGGGATACACAGATACGCAGTATTTT	TRBD2	TRBJ2-3	few	TRBV4-2
CASSFETGGYEQYF	TGCGCCAGCAGCTTTGAAACAGGGGGGTACGAGCAGTACTTC	TRBD1	TRBJ2-7	few	TRBV5-1
CASSSWGFEAFF	TGTGCCAGCAGCTCGTGGGGGTTTGAAGCTTTCTTT	-	TRBJ1-1	many	TRBV5-4
CASSQPLFKAFF	TGTGCCAGCAGTCAGCCCCTATTCAAGGCTTTCTTT	-	TRBJ1-1	many	TRBV6-2/TRBV6-3
CASNLGGLADYNEQFF	TGTGCCAGCAATCTAGGGGGACTAGCGGACTACAATGAGCAGTTCTTC	-	TRBJ2-1	-	TRBV21-1
CASSVKYIPYNEQFF	TGTGCCAGCAGCGTCAAATATATACCCTACAATGAGCAGTTCTTC	-	TRBJ2-1	-	TRBV12-3/TRBV12-4
CASSRDSETNEKLFF	TGTGCCAGCAGTAGAGACAGCGAAACTAATGAAAAACTGTTTTTT	-	TRBJ1-4	few	TRBV2
CASGETGAYEQYF	TGCGCCAGCGGGGAAACAGGGGCCTACGAGCAGTACTTC	TRBD1	TRBJ2-7	-	TRBV5-1
CASSLSLGYNEQFF	TGTGCCAGCAGTTTATCTCTGGGATACAATGAGCAGTTCTTC	-	TRBJ2-1	many	TRBV27